Here is one T cell receptor beta chain with its context. The data are from a study of blood T cell repertoires in COVID-19. Symptom resolution, clearance, or two negative PCRs marked the recovered donors of Cohort 3. Assay: immunoSEQ multiplex PCR; the TCRdb copy retains only in-frame clones and omits some. Altogether some 160,000 clones are present, 70% to 90% being singletons, with the ten largest covering about 6.6%. Germline V gives CDR1 ENHRY, CDR2 SYGVKD. This CDR3 region has 13 residues. V was clipped by 1 base and J by 7 bases; unmatched bases: 2. The sequence was obtained from a woman aged 50 to 60 who had recovered from COVID-19. The sequencing input was PBMCs or T cells enriched from blood (not recorded which). This chain links TRBV10-3 with TRBJ2-3; 7 positions agree with TRBD2. CDR3 region: CAISEYGGNTQYF. The CDR3 bases are TGTGCCATCAGTGAGTACGGGGGGAATACGCAGTATTTT.